The clone carrying this T cell receptor beta chain occurred a few times. The CDR3 has 16 residues. Germline CDR1 LGHNA, CDR2 YSLEER. V gave up 0 bases and J gave up 0 bases, with 11 bases separating them. TCRdb re-called the 5' RACE reads with MiXCR, one entry per CDR3 protein. Of 100,000 to 150,000 distinct CDR3 sequences in the sample, about 8.8% were seen once. The sample belongs to a study of T cells after yellow fever vaccination. The receptor was isolated from a man younger than 35 who received the YFV17D yellow fever vaccine. The sample in question was CD8+ T cells sorted from PBMCs, obtained on the day of the yellow fever booster vaccination. The chain uses TRBV4-3 and TRBJ1-1, with D hard to call. CDR3 protein: CASSQDRSEMNTEAFF. CDR3 DNA sequence: TGCGCCAGCAGCCAAGACAGGTCAGAGATGAACACTGAAGCTTTCTTT.